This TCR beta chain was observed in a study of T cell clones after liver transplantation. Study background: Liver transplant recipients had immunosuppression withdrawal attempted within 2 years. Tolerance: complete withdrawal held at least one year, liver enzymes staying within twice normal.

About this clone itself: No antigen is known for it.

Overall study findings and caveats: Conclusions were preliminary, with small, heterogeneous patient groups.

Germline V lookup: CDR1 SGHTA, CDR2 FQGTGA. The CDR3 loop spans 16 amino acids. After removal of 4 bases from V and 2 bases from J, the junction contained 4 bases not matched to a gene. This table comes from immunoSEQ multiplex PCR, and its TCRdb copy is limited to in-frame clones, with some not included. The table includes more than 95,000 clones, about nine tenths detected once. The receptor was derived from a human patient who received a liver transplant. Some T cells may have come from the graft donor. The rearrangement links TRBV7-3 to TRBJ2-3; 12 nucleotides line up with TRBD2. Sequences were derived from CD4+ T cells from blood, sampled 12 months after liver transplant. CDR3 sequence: CASSSGLAGYTDTQYF. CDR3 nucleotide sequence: TGTGCCAGCAGCTCAGGACTAGCGGGATACACAGATACGCAGTATTTT.